Below, one TCR beta chain is given with its context. This CDR3 region has 14 residues. Germline CDR1 is SGHTA and CDR2 is FQGNSA. V shed 5 bases and J shed 1 base, with 8 bases lying between them. The PCR employed 60 Vbeta primers together with 13 Jbeta primers. In the authors' workflow: The count from a later analysis was about 80 million unique TCR beta chains, roughly 11 million of them shared. The protocol was immunoSEQ multiplex PCR, while the TCRdb copy is restricted to in-frame clones and leaves out a portion. V and J calls and clone size come straight from that table; D and trimming were deduced from the DNA. The sample contains some 190,000 clones, about 86% of which appear only once. The data belong to a study of cytomegalovirus exposure and HLA in healthy donors. Study information: Approximately 170 million T cells yielded over 90 million unique TCR beta sequences in earlier analysis.

This receptor was taken from a woman aged 30 to 39 in good health and CMV-seronegative. The sequenced sample consisted of PBMCs. The rearrangement uses TRBV7-2 and TRBJ2-2; the D gene is possibly TRBD1 (5 bases). CDR3 loop: CASSPTVNTGELFF. CDR3 bases: TGTGCCAGCAGCCCGACAGTGAACACCGGGGAGCTGTTTTTT.